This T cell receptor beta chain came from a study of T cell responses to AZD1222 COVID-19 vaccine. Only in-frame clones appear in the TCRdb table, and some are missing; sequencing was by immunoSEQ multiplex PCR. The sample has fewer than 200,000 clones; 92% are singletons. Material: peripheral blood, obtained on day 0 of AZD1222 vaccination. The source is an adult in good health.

CDR3 in amino acids: CASTPGGRSYNEQFF. The CDR3, as DNA: TGTGCCAGCACCCCCGGTGGTCGCTCCTACAATGAGCAGTTCTTC. The V and J genes are TRBV9 and TRBJ2-1; D is undetermined. This CDR3 contains 15 residues. Between the trimmed V and J ends, which lost 6 bases and 0 bases, there was a span of 13 bases. Looked up from germline, CDR1 is SGDLS and CDR2 is YYNGEE.